This T cell receptor (beta chain) was found in a study of tumor-infiltrating lymphocytes in primary liver carcinoma. Whole-study context: In every tissue type, samples returned a similar yield of roughly 3.5 to 7.13 million productive TCRbeta reads. Notes on the study in general: Between tumor regions, pairs overlapped more than tumor-adjacent and tumor-blood pairs did.

V dropped 4 bases and J dropped 0; count of bases not matched to a gene: 6. The CDR3 is made up of 16 amino acids. CDR1 DFQATT and CDR2 SNEGSKA come from the germline V gene (reference sequence). Without any cell sorting, about 19-31 mg of bulk tissue yielded co-extracted RNA and DNA. A constant-region primer served to make TCR beta cDNA from roughly 500 ng total RNA. Each TCR beta library was derived from three nested multiplex PCR rounds that employed slightly modified ARM-PCR. A C-beta reverse primer was combined with TRBV1-TRBV30 forward primers in the first two PCR rounds, and each round had 9 to 10 cycles. TCRdb processed the multiplex PCR reads anew with MiXCR; each CDR3 protein has one entry. Altogether roughly 120,000 distinct CDR3 sequences are present, around 64% being singletons, with the ten largest covering approximately 8%. This clonotype was counted a few times. Its antigen is not identified.

The receptor comes from an older woman with primary liver carcinoma and hepatitis B virus infection. The chain combines TRBV20-1 with TRBJ2-4; 10 bases align to TRBD2. The sample comprised liver tumor tissue from sampling region 3. Subset reported: tumor region T3, left-lateral pole. CDR3 nucleotides: TGCAGTGCTAAAGGACTAGCGGACCTAGCCAAAAACATTCAGTACTTC. Encoded protein: CSAKGLADLAKNIQYF.